These T cell receptor beta chains were read from a single sample in a study of blood T cell repertoires in COVID-19. The assay was immunoSEQ multiplex PCR, and TCRdb's table has in-frame clones only and misses some. Found here are over 150,000 clones, over 75% of them singletons; the top ten hold 7% to 8%. Sequencing was carried out using PBMCs or T cells enriched from blood (not recorded which). The receptors here all came from a woman in her fifties or sixties who had recovered from COVID-19. CDR3s include the opening cysteine and the closing phenylalanine or tryptophan. A D gene is named only where the DNA matches it firmly. For some rows the clone size is stated as once, few or many, or as a class when expanded; others skip it.

J: TRBJ1-2; V: TRBV7-9; D: NA; size: NA; DNA: TGTGCCAGCAGCCAGGGACACCTCACGGGCTACGGCTACACCTTC; CDR3: CASSQGHLTGYGYTF
J: TRBJ1-1; V: TRBV30; D: NA; size: NA; DNA: TGTGCCTGGAGCACCGGGACAATGAACACTGAAGCTTTCTTT; CDR3: CAWSTGTMNTEAFF
J: TRBJ2-7; V: TRBV15; D: NA; size: NA; DNA: TGTGCCACCAGCAGAGATCGTCTCACAGGGTCATCCTCCTACGAGCAGTACTTC; CDR3: CATSRDRLTGSSSYEQYF
J: TRBJ1-2; V: TRBV2; D: NA; size: NA; DNA: TGTGCCAGCAGTGAAATTGGACAGAACTATGGCTACACCTTC; CDR3: CASSEIGQNYGYTF
J: TRBJ2-3; V: TRBV5-4; D: TRBD2; size: NA; DNA: TGTGCCAGCAGCTTAGGTAGCGGGAAGGGGACAGATACGCAGTATTTT; CDR3: CASSLGSGKGTDTQYF
J: TRBJ1-6; V: TRBV4-2; D: NA; size: NA; DNA: TGTGCCAGCAGCCAAACGTCTACAGGGAATTCACCCCTCCACTTT; CDR3: CASSQTSTGNSPLHF
J: TRBJ1-4; V: TRBV7-9; D: TRBD1; size: NA; DNA: TGTGCCAGCAGCCCCCACAGGGACAGAAATGAAAAACTGTTTTTT; CDR3: CASSPHRDRNEKLFF
J: TRBJ1-6; V: TRBV6-5; D: NA; size: NA; DNA: TGTGCCAGCAGTTACTCCCAGGGGAGCAATTCACCCCTCCACTTT; CDR3: CASSYSQGSNSPLHF
J: TRBJ2-7; V: TRBV5-4; D: TRBD1; size: NA; DNA: TGTGCCAGCAGCCGCGTCGACAGGGGGCCTTACGAGCAGTACTTC; CDR3: CASSRVDRGPYEQYF
J: TRBJ1-6; V: TRBV27; D: NA; size: NA; DNA: TGTGCCAGCAGCCGGGAAGTAAGCTCCTATAATTCACCCCTCCACTTT; CDR3: CASSREVSSYNSPLHF
J: TRBJ2-5; V: TRBV2; D: TRBD1; size: once; DNA: TGTGCCAGCAGTAAAGAAGGGACAGGGATATCGGAGACCCAGTACTTC; CDR3: CASSKEGTGISETQYF
J: TRBJ2-3; V: TRBV11-2; D: NA; size: NA; DNA: TGTGCCAGCAGCTTAGATCTAGGGGGGGGGCTAGATACGCAGTATTTT; CDR3: CASSLDLGGGLDTQYF
J: TRBJ1-4; V: TRBV27; D: TRBD1; size: NA; DNA: TGTGCCAGCAGTCCGGGACAGGGGGATGAAAAACTGTTTTTT; CDR3: CASSPGQGDEKLFF
J: TRBJ2-1; V: TRBV13; D: TRBD2; size: NA; DNA: TGTGCCAGCAGCCAACGGACTAGCGGTAGCTCCTACAATGAGCAGTTCTTC; CDR3: CASSQRTSGSSYNEQFF
J: TRBJ1-2; V: TRBV29-1; D: NA; size: few; DNA: TGCAGCGTTGAGATAGCTAATAACTATGGCTACACCTTC; CDR3: CSVEIANNYGYTF
J: TRBJ2-7; V: TRBV19; D: TRBD2; size: NA; DNA: TGTGCCAGTAGTATAATTTCGGCTAGCGGGAGGGACGAGCAGTACTTC; CDR3: CASSIISASGRDEQYF
J: TRBJ1-1; V: TRBV6-5; D: NA; size: NA; DNA: TGTGCCAGCAGGGGGAGGGGCACTGAAGCTTTCTTT; CDR3: CASRGRGTEAFF
J: TRBJ2-2; V: TRBV7-9; D: TRBD1; size: NA; DNA: TGTGCCAGCAGCAGGGACAGGGTTCTAGCCGGGGAGCTGTTTTTT; CDR3: CASSRDRVLAGELFF
J: TRBJ2-1; V: TRBV3-1/TRBV3-2; D: TRBD2; size: NA; DNA: TGTGCCAGCACCCCAAGGGGATCTAGCGGGACCTATGAGCAGTTCTTC; CDR3: CASTPRGSSGTYEQFF
J: TRBJ2-1; V: TRBV28; D: TRBD2; size: NA; DNA: TGTGCCAGCAGTGCGAGCGGGAGCTCCTACAATGAGCAGTTCTTC; CDR3: CASSASGSSYNEQFF
J: TRBJ1-2; V: TRBV7-8; D: TRBD1; size: NA; DNA: TGTGCCAGCAGCCGTCAGGGGGAAGGCTACACCTTC; CDR3: CASSRQGEGYTF
J: TRBJ2-1; V: TRBV29-1; D: TRBD1; size: NA; DNA: TGCAGCTCCCACAGGGGGCAACGAAATGAGCAGTTCTTC; CDR3: CSSHRGQRNEQFF
J: TRBJ2-2; V: TRBV7-9; D: NA; size: NA; DNA: TGTGCCAGCAGCTTAAGAGATTCGAACACCGGGGAGCTGTTTTTT; CDR3: CASSLRDSNTGELFF
J: TRBJ1-4; V: TRBV27; D: TRBD1; size: NA; DNA: TGTGCCAGCAGTCTCGGGACAGGGCTCGGTGAAAAACTGTTTTTT; CDR3: CASSLGTGLGEKLFF
J: TRBJ2-3; V: TRBV12-5; D: NA; size: NA; DNA: TGTGCTAGTGGACCCGACAGGAAAACTAGCACAGATACGCAGTATTTT; CDR3: CASGPDRKTSTDTQYF
J: TRBJ1-3; V: TRBV27; D: TRBD1; size: NA; DNA: TGTGCCAGCAGCCCCACCACGGGACAGAACACTGGAAACACCATATATTTT; CDR3: CASSPTTGQNTGNTIYF
J: TRBJ2-7; V: TRBV24-1; D: NA; size: NA; DNA: TGTGCCACCAGTGAGGGGGGGCGGTACGAGCAGTACTTC; CDR3: CATSEGGRYEQYF
J: TRBJ2-2; V: TRBV3-1/TRBV3-2; D: NA; size: NA; DNA: TGTGCCAGCAGCCGAGTCAGGGGCAGGGAGCTGTTTTTT; CDR3: CASSRVRGRELFF
J: TRBJ2-7; V: TRBV28; D: NA; size: NA; DNA: TGTGCCAGCAGCTCCCTCACAGGGTCTAGGAACGAGCAGTACTTC; CDR3: CASSSLTGSRNEQYF
J: TRBJ2-5; V: TRBV27; D: TRBD2; size: few; DNA: TGTGCCAGCAGTTTATCGTTAGCGGGAGGCCTCAGGGAGACCCAGTACTTC; CDR3: CASSLSLAGGLRETQYF
J: TRBJ2-5; V: TRBV7-2; D: NA; size: NA; DNA: TGTGCCAGCAGCCGTAGCGGATTGGGCGGAGAGACCCAGTACTTC; CDR3: CASSRSGLGGETQYF
J: TRBJ2-7; V: TRBV6-5; D: TRBD2; size: NA; DNA: TGTGCCAGCAGTTACTCTCTAGCGGGAGGGAACTACGAGCAGTACTTC; CDR3: CASSYSLAGGNYEQYF
J: TRBJ2-7; V: TRBV28; D: NA; size: NA; DNA: TGTGCCAGCAGTTTGCCCGACACAATCCCGTACTACGAGCAGTACTTC; CDR3: CASSLPDTIPYYEQYF
J: TRBJ2-1; V: TRBV28; D: TRBD2; size: NA; DNA: TGTGCCAGCAACTCCGGGGGGTACAATGAGCAGTTCTTC; CDR3: CASNSGGYNEQFF
J: TRBJ2-7; V: TRBV7-6; D: NA; size: few; DNA: TGTGCCAGCAGCCAATCAGGGAAGATACCCTACGAGCAGTACTTC; CDR3: CASSQSGKIPYEQYF
J: TRBJ2-7; V: TRBV9; D: TRBD1; size: few; DNA: TGTGCCAGCAGCCCCCAGGGACAGGTTTACGAGCAGTACTTC; CDR3: CASSPQGQVYEQYF
J: TRBJ2-1; V: TRBV15; D: NA; size: few; DNA: TGTGCCACCAGCAGAGATGGGGCCAGGGAGCAGTTCTTC; CDR3: CATSRDGAREQFF
J: TRBJ2-3; V: TRBV27; D: NA; size: NA; DNA: TGTGCCAGCAGTTTCGAAGGGGTGAGCACAGATACGCAGTATTTT; CDR3: CASSFEGVSTDTQYF
J: TRBJ2-3; V: TRBV3-1/TRBV3-2; D: NA; size: NA; DNA: TGTGCCAGCAGTTGGACTCAAGCTAGCACAGATACGCAGTATTTT; CDR3: CASSWTQASTDTQYF
J: TRBJ1-2; V: TRBV15; D: NA; size: NA; DNA: TGTGCCACGAGTCAGGGCAACTATGGCTACACCTTC; CDR3: CATSQGNYGYTF
J: TRBJ1-1; V: TRBV7-9; D: NA; size: NA; DNA: TGTGCCAGCAGCTCCCCCATTGACAGTCAATTGAACACTGAAGCTTTCTTT; CDR3: CASSSPIDSQLNTEAFF
J: TRBJ1-1; V: TRBV2; D: TRBD1; size: few; DNA: TGTGCCAGCAGTCAGACAGGGAGATTAACTGAAGCTTTCTTT; CDR3: CASSQTGRLTEAFF
J: TRBJ2-7; V: TRBV24-1; D: TRBD1; size: NA; DNA: TGTGCCACCAGCCCCCGGACAGGTTCGTACGAGCAGTACTTC; CDR3: CATSPRTGSYEQYF
J: TRBJ2-5; V: TRBV7-6; D: TRBD2; size: NA; DNA: TGTGCCAGCAGCCAGCGGACTAGCGGCCAAGAGACCCAGTACTTC; CDR3: CASSQRTSGQETQYF
J: TRBJ2-1; V: TRBV6-5; D: NA; size: NA; DNA: TGTGCCAGCAGCGTGAGTTATGAGCAGTTCTTC; CDR3: CASSVSYEQFF
J: TRBJ1-3; V: TRBV7-6; D: NA; size: NA; DNA: TGTGCCAGCAGCTTGGCAAGTGGAAACACCATATATTTT; CDR3: CASSLASGNTIYF
J: TRBJ2-7; V: TRBV6-5; D: NA; size: NA; DNA: TGTGCCAGCAGTTACCCAGGGGTCAACGAGCAGTACTTC; CDR3: CASSYPGVNEQYF
J: TRBJ1-6; V: TRBV27; D: TRBD1; size: NA; DNA: TGTGCCAGCAGCCCAGTGGGGGGACAGGGGTATAATTCACCCCTCCACTTT; CDR3: CASSPVGGQGYNSPLHF
J: TRBJ1-1; V: TRBV7-3; D: NA; size: NA; DNA: TGTGCCAGCAGCCTGACAGGACCGAACACTGAAGCTTTCTTT; CDR3: CASSLTGPNTEAFF
J: TRBJ1-1; V: TRBV28; D: NA; size: NA; DNA: TGTGCCAGCAGTTTTGCTGGGCCATTTTCTATGAACACTGAAGCTTTCTTT; CDR3: CASSFAGPFSMNTEAFF
J: TRBJ1-5; V: TRBV7-6; D: TRBD1; size: NA; DNA: TGTGCCAGCAGCTTAGGCCCCGGGACAGTCCTAAATCAGCCCCAGCATTTT; CDR3: CASSLGPGTVLNQPQHF
J: TRBJ1-2; V: TRBV10-3; D: NA; size: NA; DNA: TGTGCCATCAGTGAGGTCAGGGATAACTATGGCTACACCTTC; CDR3: CAISEVRDNYGYTF